This T cell receptor beta chain was recovered during a study of blood T cell repertoires in COVID-19. As for the study in general: From the United States, Italy and Spain came samples of acute and convalescent COVID-19.

This CDR3 is 15 amino acids long. The trim removed 3 bases at V and 5 bases at J, leaving 10 bases unmatched. Germline loops: CDR1 SGHRS, CDR2 YFSETQ. Authors' data handling: Reference gene primer amplification in the assay estimated nucleated cell counts. The data were produced by immunoSEQ multiplex PCR, yet TCRdb's version contains in-frame clones alone and is incomplete. That table supplies the V and J calls and clone size; D and trimming were determined from the DNA. The table has approximately 77,000 clones, roughly 90% seen once. The chain employs TRBV5-1 and TRBJ2-5, with 7 bases lining up with TRBD2. The sequence was collected from a man between 45 and 60 years old with active COVID-19. Specimen: peripheral blood. CDR3 in amino acids: CASSSTARGVETQYF. As DNA, the CDR3 is TGCGCCAGCAGCTCGACTGCACGGGGGGTGGAGACCCAGTACTTC.